Given below is one TCR beta chain in context. The sample belongs to a study of blood T cells in healthy people across ages. With a J-beta primer mix and a sample-barcoded 5' primer, a second PCR ran 7 to 11 cycles. TCRdb independently ran MiXCR on the 5' RACE reads; one entry per CDR3 protein. In the table there are about 800,000 distinct CDR3 sequences, approximately 25% of which are singletons. CDR3 length: 17 amino acids. Germline loops: CDR1 SGHTA, CDR2 FQGTGA. V was pared by 5 bases and J by 3 bases, with 7 bases of the junction left unmatched. The same sample was also studied in work on T cells of mothers and their children.

The sequence came from a boy under 18 in good health. V usage is TRBV7-3 and J usage is TRBJ2-1; 13 bases align to TRBD2. Material: blood. As DNA, the CDR3 is TGTGCCAGCAGCCCCCCCGGACTAGCGGGAGACTACAATGAGCAGTTCTTC. It encodes CASSPPGLAGDYNEQFF.